The 4 T cell receptor beta chains below come from one sample, sequenced in a study of neurological immune-mediated disorders (dated 2019 in TCRdb). The library was produced with 5' RACE. The listed sequencing device is Illumina HiSeq 2500. In-frame beta chains were kept once TCRdb had trimmed the public reads at Q25 with fastp and called clones with MiXCR. Every CDR3 protein is listed once, alongside the most common genes and DNA of its rows. The sample records over 55,000 distinct CDR3 sequences, about 9.4% of which are singletons. The ten largest clones represent 8.5% to 10% of the sample. Taken with the paper, the label for time point translates to: longitudinal time-point 1 (baseline). The sample taken for sequencing was PBMCs. The receptors were gathered from a man aged 25-45 years in good health.

This clonotype has a handful of counts. For the CDR3, the DNA is TGTGCCAGTAGCAATAGCGGGAGAAAAGGTACGCAGTATTTT. Translating it yields CASSNSGRKGTQYF. This sequence joins TRBV19 and TRBJ2-3; 9 bases agree with TRBD2. V shed 6 bases, J shed 8 bases, and the junction held 9 bases outside the gene matches. CDR3 size: 14 residues. In germline, CDR1 is LNHDA, CDR2 SQIVND (reference sequence).

This clonotype came up many times. The rearrangement joins TRBV12-5 to TRBJ2-7; the match to TRBD1 covers 10 bases. The CDR3 has 16 residues. Germline-derived CDR1 and CDR2 are LGHNT and FRNRAP. V lost 2 bases to trimming and J lost 6 bases; unmatched junction nucleotides: 10. CDR3 sequence (DNA): TGTGCTAGTGGTTTGATCCGGGGACAGGGGTTTTCCGAGCAGTACTTC. It codes for CASGLIRGQGFSEQYF.

This clonotype was observed many times. This chain links TRBV10-2 with TRBJ1-2; D is unclear. Germline CDR1 WSHSY, CDR2 SAAADI. Trimming pared 2 bases from V and 6 bases from J, leaving 13 bases between. The CDR3 is made up of 14 amino acids. The CDR3 region is CASSEKPRADGYTF. The CDR3 DNA sequence: TGCGCCAGCAGTGAGAAGCCGCGAGCGGATGGCTACACCTTC.

This clonotype was observed many times. The chain employs TRBV3-1 and TRBJ1-5, with 7 positions matching TRBD1. CDR1 and CDR2 from the germline V gene are LGHDT and YNNKEL (reference sequence). This CDR3 spans 14 amino acids. Trimming removed 4 bases from V and 6 bases from J; junction bases left unmatched: 6. The CDR3 sequence is CASSLGQDFQPQHF. The CDR3 DNA is TGTGCCAGCAGCCTAGGACAGGACTTTCAGCCCCAGCATTTT.